Shown below are 19 T cell receptor beta chains from a single sample sequenced in a study of OX40 agonist ivuxolimab in advanced cancers. Receptor amplification or capture employed the immunoSEQ multiplex PCR assay. As stored in TCRdb, this immuneACCESS dataset retains in-frame rearrangements with V and J assigned. A fraction of the clones does not appear; measured against another copy, unresolved V genes explain less than half of the discrepancy, and the remainder lacks a known reason. In all, the sample holds some 70,000 clones, and 86% of those were seen once. Roughly 7.8% of the sample comes from the top ten. The sample was CD4+ or CD8+ T cells sorted from blood, taken in a trial of the OX40 agonist ivuxolimab. These receptors originate from an adult with an advanced solid tumor such as melanoma, head and neck, liver or kidney cancer.

V gene TRBV9 combines with J gene TRBJ2-2; no clear D gene. Germline CDR1 and CDR2: SGDLS and YYNGEE. Trimming took 0 bases from V and 7 from J, leaving 7 bases between them. There are 13 residues in the CDR3. The CDR3 sequence: CASSVGHFGELFF. The CDR3, as DNA: TGTGCCAGCAGCGTAGGCCATTTCGGGGAGCTGTTTTTT.

This rearrangement joins TRBV5-6 to TRBJ1-5; D is unresolved. V dropped 2 bases and J dropped 6 bases, with 12 bases sitting between them. CDR1 is SGHDT, CDR2 YYEEEE, per germline. The CDR3 covers 14 residues. As DNA, the CDR3 is TGTGCCAGCAGCTTATGGGGAAGCGGTCAGCCCCAGCATTTT. It is translated as CASSLWGSGQPQHF. Using reference TRBV5-6 and TRBJ1-5 for the parts outside the CDR3, the full variable domain is DAGVTQSPTHLIKTRGQQVTLRCSPKSGHDTVSWYQQALGQGPQFIFQYYEEEERQRGNFPDRFSGHQFPNYSSELNVNALLLGDSALYLCASSLWGSGQPQHFGDGTRLSIL.

The chain is built from TRBV30 and TRBJ2-5; TRBD1 matches 7 bases. Looked up from germline, CDR1 is GTSNPN and CDR2 is SVGIG (reference sequence). The CDR3 has 17 amino acids. Trimming cost V 1 base and J 6 bases; bases outside gene matches: 17. The CDR3 DNA reads TGTGCCTGGAGTGGTCCCGGGGACAGACCAGAGGGGAAGACCCAGTACTTC. The encoded protein is CAWSGPGDRPEGKTQYF.

The V call is TRBV30, the J call TRBJ2-6, with a tentative D call TRBD1 (5 bases). The CDR3 totals 17 residues. V was clipped by 0 bases and J by 4 bases, with 16 bases between them. Germline-derived CDR1 and CDR2 are GTSNPN and SVGIG (reference sequence). This chain's CDR3 is CAWSVGRVLKGANVLTF. CDR3 nucleotides: TGTGCCTGGAGTGTCGGCAGGGTATTGAAAGGGGCCAACGTCCTGACTTTC.

V usage is TRBV5-6 and J usage is TRBJ1-5; tentatively, D is TRBD1 (5 bases). Germline CDR1 reads SGHDT; CDR2 reads YYEEEE. Trimming pared 4 bases from V and 2 bases from J, leaving 10 bases between. The CDR3 sequence is 14 residues long. CDR3 bases: TGTGCCAGCAGCCGAGGGGACGGCAATCAGCCCCAGCATTTT. It specifies CASSRGDGNQPQHF.

V gene TRBV19 combines with J gene TRBJ1-4; the D gene is possibly TRBD1 (6 bases). The germline V gene encodes CDR1 LNHDA and CDR2 SQIVND (reference sequence). Deletions cut 3 bases from V and 4 bases from J, with 12 bases between. The CDR3 is made up of 15 amino acids. This chain's CDR3 is CASSIQDSHNEKLFF. Written as DNA, the CDR3 is TGTGCCAGTAGTATCCAGGACAGCCATAATGAAAAACTGTTTTTT.

J is TRBJ1-2 and V is TRBV28; TRBD1 agrees at 11 bases. V was clipped by 5 bases and J by 3 bases; unmatched bases: 2. The CDR3 loop spans 14 amino acids. Germline CDR1 and CDR2: MDHEN and SYDVKM. The CDR3 region has the DNA TGTGCCAGCAGTACGGGACAGGGGGACTATGGCTACACCTTC. Translated: CASSTGQGDYGYTF.

This chain uses TRBV2 with TRBJ1-3; D perhaps matches TRBD1 (5 bases). CDR3 length: 16 amino acids. Germline lookup yields CDR1 SNHLY and CDR2 FYNNEI. V dropped 5 bases and J dropped 3 bases, with 17 bases sitting between them. CDR3 DNA: TGTGCCAGCAGTCTGGGACGGCCTGAAGGTGGAAACACCATATATTTT. Its protein is CASSLGRPEGGNTIYF. Filled out from reference TRBV2 and TRBJ1-3, the complete variable domain reads EPEVTQTPSHQVTQMGQEVILRCVPISNHLYFYWYRQILGQKVEFLVSFYNNEISEKSEIFDDQFSVERPDGSNFTLKIRSTKLEDSAMYFCASSLGRPEGGNTIYFGEGSWLTVV.

The chain is built from TRBV18 and TRBJ2-3; 12 nucleotides agree with TRBD2. The CDR3 runs to 16 residues. The ends lost 4 bases at V and 1 base at J; junction bases unmatched: 3. Germline loops: CDR1 KGHSH, CDR2 LQKENI. The CDR3 DNA reads TGTGCCAGCTCACGCTCTAGCGGGGGGGGCACAGATACGCAGTATTTT. It translates to CASSRSSGGGTDTQYF.

This chain joins TRBV6-6 and TRBJ2-7; 8 bases line up with TRBD2. Germline V lookup: CDR1 MNHNY, CDR2 SVGAGI (reference sequence). This CDR3 spans 11 amino acids. The V segment lost 4 bases and the J segment 8 bases; nucleotides outside the gene matches: 1. This CDR3 reads CASSSGGQQYF. In DNA form, the CDR3 reads TGTGCCAGCAGTTCGGGGGGGCAGCAGTACTTC.

J is TRBJ2-1 and V is TRBV7-2, with TRBD2 as a possible D gene (6 bases). Looked up from germline, CDR1 is SGHTA and CDR2 is FQGNSA. With 2 bases removed from V and 10 bases from J, the gap between germline ends came to 9 bases. The CDR3 consists of 12 residues. This CDR3 reads CASSLRTNEQFF. Here the CDR3 DNA reads TGTGCCAGCAGCTTAAGGACTAACGAGCAGTTCTTC.

This chain joins TRBV7-2 and TRBJ2-7; D tentatively reads TRBD1 or TRBD2 (5 bases each). The CDR3 runs to 13 residues. Looked up from germline, CDR1 is SGHTA and CDR2 is FQGNSA. The V end was cut by 5 bases, the J end by 6 bases, with 14 bases between. The CDR3 DNA follows: TGTGCCAGCAGCGGGGGTGCGGGCGGCGAGCAGTACTTC. It encodes CASSGGAGGEQYF.

This clone came up a few times. V is TRBV20-1 and J is TRBJ1-5; D is uncertain. V lost 3 bases and J 5 bases, leaving 5 bases between the germline ends. The V gene's germline CDR1 is DFQATT and CDR2 SNEGSKA (reference sequence). CDR3 size: 11 residues. The CDR3 is CSASPDQPQHF. The CDR3 nucleotides read TGCAGTGCTAGCCCAGATCAGCCCCAGCATTTT.

This rearrangement joins TRBV15 to TRBJ1-1; TRBD1 aligns across 7 bases. Per germline, CDR1 LNHNV and CDR2 YYDKDF (reference sequence). V shed 6 bases, J shed 1 base, and the junction held 8 bases outside the gene matches. This CDR3 comprises 15 residues. This CDR3 is CATSREKGANTEAFF. CDR3 sequence (DNA): TGTGCCACCAGTCGAGAGAAGGGGGCGAACACTGAAGCTTTCTTT.

The CDR3 DNA sequence: TGTGCCAGCAGGGGTGGAGATGGCTATGGCTACACCTTC. It specifies CASRGGDGYGYTF. This chain uses TRBV28 with TRBJ1-2; the D is unclear. Trimming shortened V by 6 bases and J by 4 bases, and 12 bases separated the two germline ends. The germline gives CDR1 MDHEN, CDR2 SYDVKM. This CDR3 comprises 13 residues.

The chain uses TRBV5-1 and TRBJ2-3; D is uncertain. The CDR3 is made up of 13 amino acids. Germline V lookup: CDR1 SGHRS, CDR2 YFSETQ. Trimming cost V 2 bases and J 2 bases, with 6 bases left between them. CDR3 coding DNA: TGCGCCAGCAGCTTCGGCTTCACAGATACGCAGTATTTT. Translated: CASSFGFTDTQYF.

A single count supports this clone. The rearrangement joins TRBV9 to TRBJ1-5; 8 bases match TRBD1. Trimming took 4 bases from V and 2 from J; bases not matched to a gene: 5. CDR3 length: 15 residues. Per the germline V gene, CDR1 is SGDLS and CDR2 is YYNGEE. This CDR3 reads CASSLTGGGNQPQHF. CDR3 coding DNA: TGTGCCAGCAGCCTTACAGGGGGTGGCAATCAGCCCCAGCATTTT. Full variable domain (remainder filled in from reference TRBV9 and TRBJ1-5): DSGVTQTPKHLITATGQRVTLRCSPRSGDLSVYWYQQSLDQGLQFLIQYYNGEERAKGNILERFSAQQFPDLHSELNLSSLELGDSALYFCASSLTGGGNQPQHFGDGTRLSIL.

The chain employs TRBV30 and TRBJ1-5; 7 bases fit TRBD1. The J segment lost 9 bases and the V segment lost 3 bases, leaving 8 bases of the junction unmatched. The germline V gene has CDR1 GTSNPN and CDR2 SVGIG (reference sequence). This CDR3 contains 13 residues. The CDR3 loop reads CAWSRDSGGPQHF. DNA for the CDR3: TGTGCCTGGAGCCGGGACTCAGGGGGGCCCCAGCATTTT.

The chain joins TRBV7-2 to TRBJ1-1, with unresolved D. Trimming took off 5 bases at V and 0 bases at J, with 10 bases between the two ends. Germline loops: CDR1 SGHTA, CDR2 FQGNSA. The CDR3 sequence is 14 residues long. CDR3 amino acids: CASSHRQLNTEAFF. CDR3 nucleotides: TGTGCCAGCAGCCACCGACAATTGAACACTGAAGCTTTCTTT.